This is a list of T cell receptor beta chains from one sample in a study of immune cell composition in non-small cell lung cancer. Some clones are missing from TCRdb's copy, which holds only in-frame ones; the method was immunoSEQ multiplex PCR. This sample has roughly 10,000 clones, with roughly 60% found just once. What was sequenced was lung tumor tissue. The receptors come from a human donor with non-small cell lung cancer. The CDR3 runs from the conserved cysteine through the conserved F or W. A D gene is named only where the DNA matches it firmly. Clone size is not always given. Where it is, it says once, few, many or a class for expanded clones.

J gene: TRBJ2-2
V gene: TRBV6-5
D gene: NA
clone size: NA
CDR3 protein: CASTGDTGELFF
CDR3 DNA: TGTGCCAGCACGGGGGACACCGGGGAGCTGTTTTTT

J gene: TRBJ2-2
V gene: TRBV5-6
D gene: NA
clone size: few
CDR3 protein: CASSLSGTGELFF
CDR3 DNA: TGTGCCAGCAGCTTGAGCGGCACCGGGGAGCTGTTTTTT

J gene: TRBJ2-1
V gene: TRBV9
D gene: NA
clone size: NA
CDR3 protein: CASSVDRVPYNEQFF
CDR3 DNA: TGTGCCAGCAGCGTAGACAGGGTCCCCTACAATGAGCAGTTCTTC

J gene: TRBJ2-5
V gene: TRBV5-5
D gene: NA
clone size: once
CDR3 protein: CASSLVLAEETQYF
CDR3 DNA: TGTGCCAGCAGCTTGGTACTAGCAGAAGAGACCCAGTACTTC

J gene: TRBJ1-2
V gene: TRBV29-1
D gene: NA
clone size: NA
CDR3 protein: CSVAQGGGYGYTF
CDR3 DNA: TGCAGCGTTGCCCAGGGAGGTGGGTATGGCTACACCTTC

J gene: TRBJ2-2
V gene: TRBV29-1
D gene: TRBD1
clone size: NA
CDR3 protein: CSGRDRATGELFF
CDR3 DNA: TGCAGCGGCCGGGACAGGGCAACCGGGGAGCTGTTTTTT

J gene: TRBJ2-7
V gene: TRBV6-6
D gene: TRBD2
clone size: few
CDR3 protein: CASRGLAGGEQYF
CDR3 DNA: TGTGCCAGCAGGGGACTAGCGGGAGGCGAGCAGTACTTC

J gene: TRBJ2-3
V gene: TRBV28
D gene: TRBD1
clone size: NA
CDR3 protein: CASSLTGGRDTQYF
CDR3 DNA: TGTGCCAGCAGTCTGACAGGGGGCAGAGATACGCAGTATTTT

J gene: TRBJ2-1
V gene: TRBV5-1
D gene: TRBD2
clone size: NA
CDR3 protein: CASSFGTSGSFYNEQFF
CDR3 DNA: TGCGCCAGCAGTTTTGGGACTAGCGGGAGTTTCTACAATGAGCAGTTCTTC

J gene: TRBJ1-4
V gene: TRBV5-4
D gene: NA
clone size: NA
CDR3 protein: CASSLSQGRGEKLFF
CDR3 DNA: TGTGCCAGCAGCTTATCCCAGGGTCGTGGAGAAAAACTGTTTTTT

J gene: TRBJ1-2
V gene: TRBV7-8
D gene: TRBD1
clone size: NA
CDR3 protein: CASSFPYRTGRWTGYTF
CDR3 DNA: TGTGCCAGCAGCTTCCCCTATCGGACAGGGAGGTGGACTGGCTACACCTTC

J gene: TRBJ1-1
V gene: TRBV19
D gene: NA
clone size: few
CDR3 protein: CASSTRVRNTEAFF
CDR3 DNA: TGTGCCAGTAGTACCAGGGTTAGGAACACTGAAGCTTTCTTT

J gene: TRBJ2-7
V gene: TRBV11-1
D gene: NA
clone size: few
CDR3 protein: CASSFRESGYEQYF
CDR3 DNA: TGTGCCAGCAGCTTCCGGGAATCGGGCTACGAGCAGTACTTC

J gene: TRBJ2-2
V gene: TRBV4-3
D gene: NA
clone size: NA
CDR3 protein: CASSQGTGANTGELFF
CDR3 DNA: TGCGCCAGCAGCCAAGGGACTGGCGCGAACACCGGGGAGCTGTTTTTT

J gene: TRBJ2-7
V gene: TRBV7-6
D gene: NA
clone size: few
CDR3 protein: CASGGLTYEQYF
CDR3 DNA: TGTGCCAGCGGCGGATTGACCTACGAGCAGTACTTC

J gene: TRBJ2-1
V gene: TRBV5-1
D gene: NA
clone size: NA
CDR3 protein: CASSLTGTSSYNEQFF
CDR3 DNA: TGCGCCAGCAGCCTGACAGGCACCAGCTCCTACAATGAGCAGTTCTTC

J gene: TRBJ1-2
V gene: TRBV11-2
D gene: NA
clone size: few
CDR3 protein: CASSLDTANYGYTF
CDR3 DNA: TGTGCCAGCAGCTTAGATACAGCTAACTATGGCTACACCTTC

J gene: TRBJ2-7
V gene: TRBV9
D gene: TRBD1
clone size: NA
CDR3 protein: CASSPDIQGGEQYF
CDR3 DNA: TGTGCCAGCAGCCCTGATATACAGGGGGGCGAGCAGTACTTC

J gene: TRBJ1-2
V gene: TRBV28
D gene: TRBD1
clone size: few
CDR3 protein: CASSATGRWYGYTF
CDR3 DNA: TGTGCCAGCAGTGCGACAGGGCGATGGTATGGCTACACCTTC

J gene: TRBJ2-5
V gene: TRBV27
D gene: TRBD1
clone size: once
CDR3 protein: CASSFTTGRQETQYF
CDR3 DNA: TGTGCCAGCAGTTTTACGACAGGGCGGCAAGAGACCCAGTACTTC

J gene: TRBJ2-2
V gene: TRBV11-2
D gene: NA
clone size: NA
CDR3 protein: CASSLGVWGGADTGELFF
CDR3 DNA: TGTGCCAGCAGCTTAGGGGTCTGGGGGGGCGCAGACACCGGGGAGCTGTTTTTT

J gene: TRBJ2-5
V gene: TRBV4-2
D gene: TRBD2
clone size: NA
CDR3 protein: CASSQELGREGRETQYF
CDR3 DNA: TGTGCCAGCAGCCAAGAGTTAGGGCGGGAGGGCCGAGAGACCCAGTACTTC

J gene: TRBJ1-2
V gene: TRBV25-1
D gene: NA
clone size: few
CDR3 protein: CASLGWANYGYTF
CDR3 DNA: TGTGCCAGCCTCGGGTGGGCTAACTATGGCTACACCTTC

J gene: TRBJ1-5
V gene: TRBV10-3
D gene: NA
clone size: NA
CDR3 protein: CAIRDRLNQPQHF
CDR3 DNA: TGTGCCATCAGGGACAGACTCAATCAGCCCCAGCATTTT

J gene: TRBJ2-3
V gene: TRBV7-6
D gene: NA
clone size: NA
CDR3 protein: CASSLAGVGTDTQYF
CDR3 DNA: TGTGCCAGCAGCTTAGCGGGAGTCGGTACAGATACGCAGTATTTT

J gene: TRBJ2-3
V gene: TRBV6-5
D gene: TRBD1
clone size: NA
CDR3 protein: CASSVTGAGTQYF
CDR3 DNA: TGTGCCAGCAGTGTAACAGGGGCCGGGACGCAGTATTTT

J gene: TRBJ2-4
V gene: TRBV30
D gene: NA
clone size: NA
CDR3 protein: CAWSVVTGPPGIQYF
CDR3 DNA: TGTGCCTGGAGCGTCGTTACGGGTCCGCCGGGGATTCAGTACTTC

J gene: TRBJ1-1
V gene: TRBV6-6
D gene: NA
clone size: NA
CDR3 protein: CASVRDSMNTEAFF
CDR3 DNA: TGTGCCAGTGTGAGGGACTCCATGAACACTGAAGCTTTCTTT

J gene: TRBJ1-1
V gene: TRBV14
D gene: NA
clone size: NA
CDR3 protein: CASSRFDGSPEAFF
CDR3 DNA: TGTGCCAGCAGCCGGTTTGATGGGAGCCCTGAAGCTTTCTTT

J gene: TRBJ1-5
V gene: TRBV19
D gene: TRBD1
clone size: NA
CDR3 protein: CASSIGQGIQPQHF
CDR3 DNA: TGTGCCAGTAGTATTGGACAGGGGATTCAGCCCCAGCATTTT

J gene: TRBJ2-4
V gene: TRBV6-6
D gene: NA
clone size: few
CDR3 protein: CASLSEAIGNIQYF
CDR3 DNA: TGTGCCAGCCTTTCTGAGGCCATAGGAAACATTCAGTACTTC

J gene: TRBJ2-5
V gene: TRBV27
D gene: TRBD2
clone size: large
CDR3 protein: CASSPGTTQETQYF
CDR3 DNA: TGTGCCAGCAGCCCCGGGACTACCCAAGAGACCCAGTACTTC

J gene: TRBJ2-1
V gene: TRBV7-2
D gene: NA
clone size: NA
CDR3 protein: CASSLFQGWIEQFF
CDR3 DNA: TGTGCCAGCAGCTTATTCCAGGGGTGGATTGAGCAGTTCTTC

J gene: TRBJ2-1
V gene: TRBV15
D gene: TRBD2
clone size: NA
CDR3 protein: CATSRGKGLAAGNEQFF
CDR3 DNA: TGTGCCACCAGCAGAGGGAAGGGACTAGCGGCGGGTAATGAGCAGTTCTTC

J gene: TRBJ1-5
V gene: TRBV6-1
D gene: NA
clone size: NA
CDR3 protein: CASSERVLEPQHF
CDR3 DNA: TGTGCCAGCAGTGAACGAGTTCTAGAGCCCCAGCATTTT

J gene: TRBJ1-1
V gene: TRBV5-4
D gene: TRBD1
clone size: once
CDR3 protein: CASSLGAGGFTEAFF
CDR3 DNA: TGTGCCAGCAGCTTGGGGGCAGGGGGCTTCACTGAAGCTTTCTTT

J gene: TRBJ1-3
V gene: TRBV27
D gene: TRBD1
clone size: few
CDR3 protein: CASRPKGQGKSYSGNTIYF
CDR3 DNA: TGTGCCAGCAGGCCCAAGGGACAGGGCAAATCTTACTCTGGAAACACCATATATTTT

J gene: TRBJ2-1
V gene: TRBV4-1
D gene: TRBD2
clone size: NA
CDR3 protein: CASSHPKGLASHEQFF
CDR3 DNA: TGCGCCAGCAGCCACCCTAAGGGACTAGCGTCCCATGAGCAGTTCTTC

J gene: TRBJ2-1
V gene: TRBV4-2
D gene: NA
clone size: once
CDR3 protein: CASSISLYNEQFF
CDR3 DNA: TGTGCCAGCAGCATATCCCTCTACAATGAGCAGTTCTTC